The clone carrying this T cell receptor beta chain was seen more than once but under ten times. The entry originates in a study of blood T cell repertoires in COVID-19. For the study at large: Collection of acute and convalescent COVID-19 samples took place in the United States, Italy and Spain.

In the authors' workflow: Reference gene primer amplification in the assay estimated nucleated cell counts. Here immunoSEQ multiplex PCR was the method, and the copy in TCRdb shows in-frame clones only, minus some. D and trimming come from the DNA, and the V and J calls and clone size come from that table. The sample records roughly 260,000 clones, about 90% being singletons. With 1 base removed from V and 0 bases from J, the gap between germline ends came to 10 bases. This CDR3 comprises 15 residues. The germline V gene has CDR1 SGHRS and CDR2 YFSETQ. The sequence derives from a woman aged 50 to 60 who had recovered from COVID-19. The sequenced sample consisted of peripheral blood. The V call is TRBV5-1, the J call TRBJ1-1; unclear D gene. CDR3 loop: CASSLTTPMNTEAFF. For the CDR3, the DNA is TGCGCCAGCAGCTTGACCACACCCATGAACACTGAAGCTTTCTTT.